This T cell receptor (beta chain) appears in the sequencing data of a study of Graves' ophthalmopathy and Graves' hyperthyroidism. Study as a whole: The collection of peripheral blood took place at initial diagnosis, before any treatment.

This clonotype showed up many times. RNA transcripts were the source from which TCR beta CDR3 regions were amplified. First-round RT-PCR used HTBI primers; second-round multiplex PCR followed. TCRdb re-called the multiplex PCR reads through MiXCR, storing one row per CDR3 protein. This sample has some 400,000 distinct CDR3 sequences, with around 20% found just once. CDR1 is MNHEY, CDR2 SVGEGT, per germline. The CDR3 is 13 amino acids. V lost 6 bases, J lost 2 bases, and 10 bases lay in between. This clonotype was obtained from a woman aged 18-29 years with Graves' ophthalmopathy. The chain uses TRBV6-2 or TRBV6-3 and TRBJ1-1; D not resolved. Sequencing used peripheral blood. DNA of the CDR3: TGTGCCAGCAGCTTCAGGTTCAACACTGAAGCTTTCTTT. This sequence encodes CASSFRFNTEAFF.